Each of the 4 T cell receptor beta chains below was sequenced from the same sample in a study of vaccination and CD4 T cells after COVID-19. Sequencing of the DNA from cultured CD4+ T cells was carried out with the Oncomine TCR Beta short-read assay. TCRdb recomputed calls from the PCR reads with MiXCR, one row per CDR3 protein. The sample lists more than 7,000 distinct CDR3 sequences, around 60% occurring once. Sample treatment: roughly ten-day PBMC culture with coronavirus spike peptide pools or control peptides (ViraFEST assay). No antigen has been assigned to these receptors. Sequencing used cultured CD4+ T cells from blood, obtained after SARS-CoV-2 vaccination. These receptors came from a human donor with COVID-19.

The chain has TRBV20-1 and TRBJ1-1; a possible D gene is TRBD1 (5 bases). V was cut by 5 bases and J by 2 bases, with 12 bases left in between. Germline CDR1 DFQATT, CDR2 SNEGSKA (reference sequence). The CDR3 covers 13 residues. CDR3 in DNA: TGCAGTGCTCCCTTGGGGGGAAACACTGAAGCTTTCTTT. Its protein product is CSAPLGGNTEAFF.

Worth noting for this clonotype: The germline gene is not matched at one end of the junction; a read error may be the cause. CDR3 region: CASSYSSSAQGQGARGYTF. In nucleotides, the CDR3 is TGTGCCAGTAGTTACTCGAGCTCGGCCCAAGGACAGGGGGCGCGTGGCTACACCTTC. The chain employs TRBV6-5 and TRBJ1-2; 11 positions agree with TRBD1. The CDR3 has 19 amino acids. The germline V gene encodes CDR1 MNHEY and CDR2 SVGAGI.

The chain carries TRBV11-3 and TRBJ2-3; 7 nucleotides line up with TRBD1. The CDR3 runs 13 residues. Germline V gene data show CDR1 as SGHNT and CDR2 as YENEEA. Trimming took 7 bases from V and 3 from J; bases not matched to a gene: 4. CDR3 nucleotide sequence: TGTGCCAGCAACGACAGGGCTACAGATACGCAGTATTTT. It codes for CASNDRATDTQYF.

The CDR3 DNA follows: TGTGCCACCAGCTTGGGGGTTAATCAGCCCCAGCATTTT. Protein: CATSLGVNQPQHF. J is TRBJ1-5 and V is TRBV15; weak D call: TRBD1 (5 bases). CDR3 length equals 13 residues. The germline V gene has CDR1 LNHNV and CDR2 YYDKDF (reference sequence). The V end was cut by 5 bases, the J end by 4 bases, with 9 bases between.